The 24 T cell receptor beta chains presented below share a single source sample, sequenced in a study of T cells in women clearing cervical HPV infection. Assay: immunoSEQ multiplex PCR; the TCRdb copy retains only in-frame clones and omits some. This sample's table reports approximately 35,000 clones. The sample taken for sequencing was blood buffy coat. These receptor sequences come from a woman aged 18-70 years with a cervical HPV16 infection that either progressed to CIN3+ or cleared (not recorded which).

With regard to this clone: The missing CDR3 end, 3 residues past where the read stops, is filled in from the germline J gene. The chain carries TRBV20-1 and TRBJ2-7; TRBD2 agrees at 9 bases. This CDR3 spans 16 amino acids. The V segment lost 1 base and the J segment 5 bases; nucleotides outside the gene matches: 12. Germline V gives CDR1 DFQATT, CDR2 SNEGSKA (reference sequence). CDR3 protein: CSARGARSSGINEQYF. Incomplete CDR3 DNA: TGCAGTGCTAGAGGAGCGCGTTCTAGCGGGATCAACGAG.

Here the CDR3 reads CSARWGLQGGIGYTF. CDR3 DNA, as far as it was read: TGCAGTGCTAGATGGGGGCTACAGGGAGGAATAGGC. The rearrangement links TRBV20-1 to TRBJ1-2, with a weak D call TRBD1 (6 bases). Sequencing ends 3 residues short of the CDR3 end; the germline J gene provides the rest. From germline, CDR1 is DFQATT and CDR2 SNEGSKA (reference sequence). The CDR3 spans 15 residues.

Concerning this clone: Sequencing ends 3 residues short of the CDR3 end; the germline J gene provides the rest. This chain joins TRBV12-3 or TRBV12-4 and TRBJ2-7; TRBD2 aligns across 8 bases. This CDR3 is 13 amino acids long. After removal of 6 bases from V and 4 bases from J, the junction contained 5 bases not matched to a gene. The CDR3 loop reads CASSLRGGYEQYF. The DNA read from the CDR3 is TGTGCCAGCAGCCTCCGGGGGGGGTACGAG.

Incomplete CDR3 DNA: TGTGCCAGCAGCTTCACGACAGCCTACGAG. Amino acid sequence: CASSFTTAYE. The CDR3 in full is CASSFTTAYEQYF. V usage is TRBV7-2 and J usage is TRBJ2-7; a possible D gene is TRBD1 (5 bases). The DNA ends 3 residues before the CDR3 does, and the rest of the CDR3 is filled in from the germline J gene. Germline V gene lookup returns CDR1 SGHTA and CDR2 FQGNSA. The V end lost 3 bases, the J end lost 2 bases, and 8 bases lay between the germline ends. The CDR3 covers 13 residues.

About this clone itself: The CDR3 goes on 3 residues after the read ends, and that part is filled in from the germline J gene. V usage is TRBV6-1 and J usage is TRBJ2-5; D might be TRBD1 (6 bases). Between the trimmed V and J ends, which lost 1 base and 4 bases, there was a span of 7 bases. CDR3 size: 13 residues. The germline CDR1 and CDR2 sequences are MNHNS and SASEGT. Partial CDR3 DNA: TGTGCCAGCAGTGAAGGACAGGTAGAGACC. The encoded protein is CASSEGQVET. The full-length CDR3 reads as CASSEGQVETQYF.

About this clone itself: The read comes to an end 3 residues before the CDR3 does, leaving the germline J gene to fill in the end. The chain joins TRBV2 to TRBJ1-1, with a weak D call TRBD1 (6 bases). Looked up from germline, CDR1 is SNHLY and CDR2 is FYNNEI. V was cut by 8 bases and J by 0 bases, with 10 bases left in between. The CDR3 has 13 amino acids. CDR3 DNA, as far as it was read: TGTGCCAGCTACGGACAGTTGAACACTGAA. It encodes CASYGQLNTE. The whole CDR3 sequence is CASYGQLNTEAFF.

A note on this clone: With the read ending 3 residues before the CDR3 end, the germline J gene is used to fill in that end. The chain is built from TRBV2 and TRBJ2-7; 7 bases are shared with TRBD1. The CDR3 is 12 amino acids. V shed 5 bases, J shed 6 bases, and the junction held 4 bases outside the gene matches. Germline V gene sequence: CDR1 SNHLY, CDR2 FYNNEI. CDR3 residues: CASSFGTVEQYF. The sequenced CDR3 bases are TGTGCCAGCAGTTTCGGGACAGTCGAG.

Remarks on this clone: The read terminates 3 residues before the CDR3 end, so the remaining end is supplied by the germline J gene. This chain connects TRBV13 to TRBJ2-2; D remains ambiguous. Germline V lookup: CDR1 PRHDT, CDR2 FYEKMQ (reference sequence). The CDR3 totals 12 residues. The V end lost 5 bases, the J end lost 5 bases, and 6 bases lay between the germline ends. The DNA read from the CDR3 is TGTGCCAGCAGCCTCGGGACCGGGGAG. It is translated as CASSLGTGE. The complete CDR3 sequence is CASSLGTGELFF.

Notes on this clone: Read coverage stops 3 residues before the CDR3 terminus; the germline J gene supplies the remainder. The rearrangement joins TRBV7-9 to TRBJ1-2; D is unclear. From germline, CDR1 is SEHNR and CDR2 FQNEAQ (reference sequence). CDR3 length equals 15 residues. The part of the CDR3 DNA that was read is TGTGCCAGCAGCTTCGAAGAGAGGGCCTCCTACGAC. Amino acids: CASSFEERASYD. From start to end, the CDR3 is CASSFEERASYDYTF. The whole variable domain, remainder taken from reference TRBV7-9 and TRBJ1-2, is DTGVSQNPRHKITKRGQNVTFRCDPISEHNRLYWYRQTLGQGPEFLTYFQNEAQLEKSRLLSDRFSAERPKGSFSTLEIQRTEQGDSAMYLCASSFEERASYDYTFGSGTRLTVV.

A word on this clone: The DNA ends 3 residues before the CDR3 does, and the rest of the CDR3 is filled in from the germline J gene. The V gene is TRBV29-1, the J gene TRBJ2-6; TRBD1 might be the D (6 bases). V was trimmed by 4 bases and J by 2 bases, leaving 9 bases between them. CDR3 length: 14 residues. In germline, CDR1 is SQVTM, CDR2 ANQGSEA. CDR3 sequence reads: CSVAPGAGANVLTF. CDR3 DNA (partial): TGCAGCGTTGCCCCAGGGGCTGGGGCCAACGTC.

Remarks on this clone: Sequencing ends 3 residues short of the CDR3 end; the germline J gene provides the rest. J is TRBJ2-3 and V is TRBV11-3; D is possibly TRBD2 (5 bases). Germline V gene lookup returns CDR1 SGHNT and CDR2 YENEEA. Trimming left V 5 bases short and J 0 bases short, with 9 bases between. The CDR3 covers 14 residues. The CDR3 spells CASSPRTSTDTQYF. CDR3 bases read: TGTGCCAGCAGCCCCCGGACTAGCACAGATACG.

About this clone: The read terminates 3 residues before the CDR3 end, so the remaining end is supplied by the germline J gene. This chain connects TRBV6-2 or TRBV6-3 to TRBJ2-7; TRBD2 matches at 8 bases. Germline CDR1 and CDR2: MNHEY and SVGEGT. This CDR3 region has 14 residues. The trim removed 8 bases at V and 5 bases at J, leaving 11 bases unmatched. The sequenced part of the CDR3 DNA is TGTGCCAGCTCCCTCTTGGCGGGGGGCGACGAG. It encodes CASSLLAGGDE. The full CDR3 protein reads CASSLLAGGDEQYF.

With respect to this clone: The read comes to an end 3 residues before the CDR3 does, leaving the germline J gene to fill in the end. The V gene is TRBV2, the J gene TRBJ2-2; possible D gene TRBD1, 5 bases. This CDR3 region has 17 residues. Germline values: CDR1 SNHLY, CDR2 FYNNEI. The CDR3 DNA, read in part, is TGTGCCAGCAGTGAAAATTGGCCAGGGTCTGCTAATGAAAAG. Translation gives CASSENWPGSANEK. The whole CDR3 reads CASSENWPGSANEKLFF.

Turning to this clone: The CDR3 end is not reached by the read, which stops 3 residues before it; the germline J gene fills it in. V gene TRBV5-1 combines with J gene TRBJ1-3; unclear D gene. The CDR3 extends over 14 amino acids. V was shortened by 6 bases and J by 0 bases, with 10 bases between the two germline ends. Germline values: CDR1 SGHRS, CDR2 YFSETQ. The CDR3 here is CASMVWPSGNTIYF. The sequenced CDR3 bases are TGCGCCAGCATGGTGTGGCCCTCTGGAAACACC.

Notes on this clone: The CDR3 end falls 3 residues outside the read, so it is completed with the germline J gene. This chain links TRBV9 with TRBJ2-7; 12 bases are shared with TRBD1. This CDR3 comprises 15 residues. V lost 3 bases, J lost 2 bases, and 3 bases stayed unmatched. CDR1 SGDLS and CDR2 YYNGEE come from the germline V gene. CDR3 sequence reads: CASSGGQGATYEQYF. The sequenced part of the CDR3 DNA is TGTGCCAGCAGCGGGGGACAGGGGGCCACCTACGAG.

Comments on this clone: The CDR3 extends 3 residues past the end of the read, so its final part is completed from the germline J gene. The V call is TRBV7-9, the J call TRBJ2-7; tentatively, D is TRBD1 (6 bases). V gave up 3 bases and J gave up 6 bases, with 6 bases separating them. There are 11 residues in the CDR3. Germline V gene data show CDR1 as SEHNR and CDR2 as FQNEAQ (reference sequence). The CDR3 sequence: CASSLDSEQYF. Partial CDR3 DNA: TGTGCCAGCAGCTTGGACAGCGAG. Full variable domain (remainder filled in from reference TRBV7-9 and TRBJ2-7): DTGVSQNPRHKITKRGQNVTFRCDPISEHNRLYWYRQTLGQGPEFLTYFQNEAQLEKSRLLSDRFSAERPKGSFSTLEIQRTEQGDSAMYLCASSLDSEQYFGPGTRLTVT.

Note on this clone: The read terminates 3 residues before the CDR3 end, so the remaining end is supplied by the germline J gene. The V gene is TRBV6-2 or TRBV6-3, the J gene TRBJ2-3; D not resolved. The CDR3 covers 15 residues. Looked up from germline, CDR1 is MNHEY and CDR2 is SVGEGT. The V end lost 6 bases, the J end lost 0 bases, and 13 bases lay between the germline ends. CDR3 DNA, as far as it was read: TGTGCCAGCAGCTCGACTCGTGCTAGCACAGATACG. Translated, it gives CASSSTRASTDT. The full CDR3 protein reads CASSSTRASTDTQYF.

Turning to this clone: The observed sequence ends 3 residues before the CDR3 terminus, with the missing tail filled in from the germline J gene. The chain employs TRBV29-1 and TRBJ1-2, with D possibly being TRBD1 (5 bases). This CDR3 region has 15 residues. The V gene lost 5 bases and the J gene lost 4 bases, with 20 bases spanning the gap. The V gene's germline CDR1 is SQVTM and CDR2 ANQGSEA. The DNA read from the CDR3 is TGCAGCGTTTACCAGACAGAGGCCTTATCCTATGGC. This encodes CSVYQTEALSYG. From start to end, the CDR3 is CSVYQTEALSYGYTF.

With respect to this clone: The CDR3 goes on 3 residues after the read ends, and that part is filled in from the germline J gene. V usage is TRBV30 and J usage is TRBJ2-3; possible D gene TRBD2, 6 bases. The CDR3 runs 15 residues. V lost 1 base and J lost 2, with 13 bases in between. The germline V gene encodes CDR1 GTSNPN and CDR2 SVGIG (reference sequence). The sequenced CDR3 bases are TGTGCCTGGAGTGAAATAGCGGACTCCACAGATACG. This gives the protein CAWSEIADSTDT. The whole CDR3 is CAWSEIADSTDTQYF.

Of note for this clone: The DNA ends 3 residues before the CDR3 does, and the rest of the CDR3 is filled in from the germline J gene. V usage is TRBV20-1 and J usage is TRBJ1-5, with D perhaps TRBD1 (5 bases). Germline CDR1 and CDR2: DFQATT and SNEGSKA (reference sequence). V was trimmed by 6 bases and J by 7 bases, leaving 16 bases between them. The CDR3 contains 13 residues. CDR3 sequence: CSAARTGGQPQHF. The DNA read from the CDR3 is TGCAGTGCCGCCCGGACTGGGGGGCAGCCC.

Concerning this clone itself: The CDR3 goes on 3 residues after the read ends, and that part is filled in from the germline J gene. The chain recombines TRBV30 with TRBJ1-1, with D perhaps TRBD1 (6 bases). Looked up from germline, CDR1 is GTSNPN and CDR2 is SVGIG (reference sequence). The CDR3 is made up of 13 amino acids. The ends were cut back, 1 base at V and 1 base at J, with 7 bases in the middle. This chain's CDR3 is CAWSEQGNTEAFF. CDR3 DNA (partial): TGTGCCTGGAGTGAACAGGGGAACACTGAA.

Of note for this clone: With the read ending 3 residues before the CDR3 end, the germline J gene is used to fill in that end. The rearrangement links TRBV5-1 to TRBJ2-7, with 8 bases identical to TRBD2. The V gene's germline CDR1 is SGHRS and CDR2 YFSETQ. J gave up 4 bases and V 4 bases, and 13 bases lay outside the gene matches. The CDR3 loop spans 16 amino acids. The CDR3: CASSILAISGGYEQYF. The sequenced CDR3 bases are TGCGCCAGCAGCATATTGGCAATCAGCGGGGGATACGAG. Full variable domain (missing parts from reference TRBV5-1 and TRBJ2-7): KAGVTQTPRYLIKTRGQQVTLSCSPISGHRSVSWYQQTPGQGLQFLFEYFSETQRNKGNFPGRFSGRQFSNSRSEMNVSTLELGDSALYLCASSILAISGGYEQYFGPGTRLTVT.

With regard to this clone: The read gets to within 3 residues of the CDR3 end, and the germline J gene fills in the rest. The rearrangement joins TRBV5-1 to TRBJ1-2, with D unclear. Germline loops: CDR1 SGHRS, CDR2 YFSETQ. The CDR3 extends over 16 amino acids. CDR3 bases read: TGCGCCAGCAGCTCCCCAGGTGGTCAGTCTTGGGTCGGC. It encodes CASSSPGGQSWVG. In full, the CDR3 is CASSSPGGQSWVGYTF. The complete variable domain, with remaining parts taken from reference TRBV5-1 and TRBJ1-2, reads KAGVTQTPRYLIKTRGQQVTLSCSPISGHRSVSWYQQTPGQGLQFLFEYFSETQRNKGNFPGRFSGRQFSNSRSEMNVSTLELGDSALYLCASSSPGGQSWVGYTFGSGTRLTVV.

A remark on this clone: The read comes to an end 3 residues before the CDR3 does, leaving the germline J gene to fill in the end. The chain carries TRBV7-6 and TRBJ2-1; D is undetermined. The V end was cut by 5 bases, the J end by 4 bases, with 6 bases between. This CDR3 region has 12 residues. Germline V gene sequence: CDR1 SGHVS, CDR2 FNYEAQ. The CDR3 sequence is CASSLTYNEQFF. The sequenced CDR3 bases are TGTGCCAGCAGCCTAACTTACAATGAG.